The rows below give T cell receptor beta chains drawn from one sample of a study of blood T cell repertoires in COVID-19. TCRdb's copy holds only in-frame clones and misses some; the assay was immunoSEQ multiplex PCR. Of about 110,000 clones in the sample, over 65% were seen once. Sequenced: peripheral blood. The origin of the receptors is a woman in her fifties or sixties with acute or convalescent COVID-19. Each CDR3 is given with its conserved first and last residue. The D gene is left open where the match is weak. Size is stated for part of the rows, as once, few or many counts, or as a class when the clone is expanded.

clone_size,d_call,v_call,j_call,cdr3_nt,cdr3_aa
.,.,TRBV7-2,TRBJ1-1,TGTGCCAGCAGCTTCTCTGTGAACACTGAAGCTTTCTTT,CASSFSVNTEAFF
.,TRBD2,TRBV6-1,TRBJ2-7,TGTGCCAGCAGTGAAGTCGGGGGGGGCCGCTACGAGCAGTACTTC,CASSEVGGGRYEQYF
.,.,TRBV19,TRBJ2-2,TGTGCCAGTAGGATCGCGGGGGCGGCCGGGGAGCTGTTTTTT,CASRIAGAAGELFF
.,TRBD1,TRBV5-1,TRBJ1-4,TGCGCCAGCAGCGGGGACAGCGGGCCTGAAAAACTGTTTTTT,CASSGDSGPEKLFF
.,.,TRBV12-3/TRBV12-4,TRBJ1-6,TGTGCCAGCAGTGAACGGAATTCACCCCTCCACTTT,CASSERNSPLHF
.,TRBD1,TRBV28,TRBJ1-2,TGTGCCAGCAGCATACAGGGGGCTCCTAACTATGGCTACACCTTC,CASSIQGAPNYGYTF
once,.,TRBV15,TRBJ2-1,TGTGCCACCAGCAGTCCTACGCGGGTTTACGAGCAGTTCTTC,CATSSPTRVYEQFF
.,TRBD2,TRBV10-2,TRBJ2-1,TGCGCCAGCAGTGAACGGGCGGGAGTTGGGTTTAATGAGCAGTTCTTC,CASSERAGVGFNEQFF
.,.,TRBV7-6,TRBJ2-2,TGTGCCAGCAGCTTAACTCCGAACACCGGGGAGCTGTTTTTT,CASSLTPNTGELFF
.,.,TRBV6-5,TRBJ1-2,TGTGCCAGCAGGACCCAGGGGAACTATGGCTACACCTTC,CASRTQGNYGYTF
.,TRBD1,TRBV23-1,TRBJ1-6,TGCGCCAGCAAAAACAGGGGGCGAGTAACCCTCCACTTT,CASKNRGRVTLHF
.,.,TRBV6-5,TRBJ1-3,TGTGCCAGCAGTCCCCCGGGTCAGAGAAACACCATATATTTT,CASSPPGQRNTIYF
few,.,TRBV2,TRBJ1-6,TGTGCCAGCAGGATAAGCAATTCACCCCTCCACTTT,CASRISNSPLHF
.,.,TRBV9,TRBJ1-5,TGTGCCAGCAGCGTAGGTCCGGGTTCGGATCAGCCCCAGCATTTT,CASSVGPGSDQPQHF
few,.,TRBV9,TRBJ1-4,TGTGCCAGCAGCGCCCTACGGGGGGCTAATGAAAAACTGTTTTTT,CASSALRGANEKLFF
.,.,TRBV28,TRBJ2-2,TGTGCCAGCAGCCCACCCCTAGCAATCACCGGGGAGCTGTTTTTT,CASSPPLAITGELFF
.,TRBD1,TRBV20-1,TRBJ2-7,TGCAGTGCTCCTACTCGGACAGGGCAGTACTTC,CSAPTRTGQYF
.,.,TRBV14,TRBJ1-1,TGTGCCAGCAGCCAAGTCCCCGTGGCGGCTGAAGCTTTCTTT,CASSQVPVAAEAFF
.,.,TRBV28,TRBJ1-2,TGTGCCAGCAGCCCTAGTCGGGGTGGCTACACCTTC,CASSPSRGGYTF
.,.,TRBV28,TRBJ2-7,TGTGCCAGCAAGGATCACCAGGGTTCCTACGAGCAGTACTTC,CASKDHQGSYEQYF
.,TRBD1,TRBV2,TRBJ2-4,TGTGCCAGCAGTGACGGGACAGGGACCAACATTCAGTACTTC,CASSDGTGTNIQYF
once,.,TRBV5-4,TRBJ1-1,TGTGCCAGCAGCGGGGCCCTCCAGGGGAACACTGAAGCTTTCTTT,CASSGALQGNTEAFF
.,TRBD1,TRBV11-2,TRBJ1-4,TGTGCCAGCAGTTTTACAGGGGCAACTAATGAAAAACTGTTTTTT,CASSFTGATNEKLFF
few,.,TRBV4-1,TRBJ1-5,TGCGCCAGCAGCCAAGGGACAGAAGCCTATCAGCCCCAGCATTTT,CASSQGTEAYQPQHF
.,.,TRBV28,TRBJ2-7,TGTGCCAGCGGGGGCAGGGCAGAGCAGTACTTC,CASGGRAEQYF
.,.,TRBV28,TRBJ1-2,TGTGCCAGCAGTTCCTTACGGCGACCCCAGGATGGCTACACCTTC,CASSSLRRPQDGYTF
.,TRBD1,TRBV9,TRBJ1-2,TGTGCCAGCAGCGTCTCCGGGACAGGGGAAGGTTTCACCTTC,CASSVSGTGEGFTF
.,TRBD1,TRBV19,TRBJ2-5,TGTGCCAGTAGACAGACAGGGTCAGAGACCCAGTACTTC,CASRQTGSETQYF
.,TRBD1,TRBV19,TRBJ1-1,TGTGCCAGTAGTTGGCGGGGACAGTGGAACACTGAAGCTTTCTTT,CASSWRGQWNTEAFF
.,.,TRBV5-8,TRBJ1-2,TGTGCCAGCAGCTCCGACAGATACACTGGCTACACCTTC,CASSSDRYTGYTF
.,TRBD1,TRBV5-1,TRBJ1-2,TGCGCCAGCAGCTCGTCAGGGGGAGGTGGCTACACCTTC,CASSSSGGGGYTF
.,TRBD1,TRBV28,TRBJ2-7,TGTGCCAGCAGTCCCCAGGACAGGCCCCGCTACGAGCAGTACTTC,CASSPQDRPRYEQYF
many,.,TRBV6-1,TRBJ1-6,TGTGCCAGCAGTGAGATCTTAGATTCACCCCTCCACTTT,CASSEILDSPLHF
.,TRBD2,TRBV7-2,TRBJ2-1,TGTGCCAGCAGCCCCGGACTAGCTGTCCCTGAGCAGTTCTTC,CASSPGLAVPEQFF
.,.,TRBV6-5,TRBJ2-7,TGTGCCAGCAGTTACTCGCTGGCAGTTTACGAGCAGTACTTC,CASSYSLAVYEQYF
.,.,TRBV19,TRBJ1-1,TGTGCCAGTAGGGGCGGGGGGTTGAGTTATGGTGAAGCTTTCTTT,CASRGGGLSYGEAFF
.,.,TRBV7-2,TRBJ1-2,TGTGCCAGCAGCTTAGGGAGTTCAGTTTATGGCTACACCTTC,CASSLGSSVYGYTF
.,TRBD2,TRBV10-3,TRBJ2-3,TGTGCCATCAGTGCCGGGACTAGCGGGATTAAGGATACGCAGTATTTT,CAISAGTSGIKDTQYF
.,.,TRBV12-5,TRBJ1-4,TGTGCTAGTGGTTTGGTACTTTATTCTAATGAAAAACTGTTTTTT,CASGLVLYSNEKLFF
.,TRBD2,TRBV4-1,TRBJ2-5,TGCGCCAGCAGCCAAGATCCTGCGGGGGGGCTTGTGGAGACCCAGTACTTC,CASSQDPAGGLVETQYF
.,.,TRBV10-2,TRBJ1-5,TGCGCCAGCAGTGAGGCAGGGAATCAGCCCCAGCATTTT,CASSEAGNQPQHF
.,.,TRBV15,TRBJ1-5,TGTGCCACCAGCAGAGATCGCGGCAGCAATCAGCCCCAGCATTTT,CATSRDRGSNQPQHF
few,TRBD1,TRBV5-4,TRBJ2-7,TGTGCCAGCAGCTCGGCGAAAACGGGACAGTCCTACGAGCAGTACTTC,CASSSAKTGQSYEQYF
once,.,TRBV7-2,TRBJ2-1,TGTGCCAGCAGCTTAGTTGTTTCCTCCAATGAGCAGTTCTTC,CASSLVVSSNEQFF
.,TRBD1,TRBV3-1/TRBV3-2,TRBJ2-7,TGTGCCAGCAGCCCTTGGGACAGTTCCTACGAGCAGTACTTC,CASSPWDSSYEQYF
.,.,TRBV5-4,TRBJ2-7,TGTGCCAGCAGCTTTTCAGGCTACGAGCAGTACTTC,CASSFSGYEQYF
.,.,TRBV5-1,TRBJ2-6,TGCGCCAGCAGCTTGAGCCAATCTGGGGCCAACGTCCTGACTTTC,CASSLSQSGANVLTF
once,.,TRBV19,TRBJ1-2,TGTGCCAGTAGTGTGCGATACTATGGCTACACCTTC,CASSVRYYGYTF
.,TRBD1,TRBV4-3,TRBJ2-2,TGCGCCAGCAGCCAAGAGTGGACAGGTCCCGACACCGGGGAGCTGTTTTTT,CASSQEWTGPDTGELFF
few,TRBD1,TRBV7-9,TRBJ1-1,TGTGCCAGCAGCTTTTGGGTGGGGACAGGGGAGAACACTGAAGCTTTCTTT,CASSFWVGTGENTEAFF
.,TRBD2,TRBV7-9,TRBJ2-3,TGTGCCAGCAGCTCCGGGACTAGCGGGAGCACAGATACGCAGTATTTT,CASSSGTSGSTDTQYF
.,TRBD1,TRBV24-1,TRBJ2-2,TGTGCCACCAGCCCGGGACAGGGGTTTCGCACCGGGGAGCTGTTTTTT,CATSPGQGFRTGELFF
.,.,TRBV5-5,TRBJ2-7,TGTGCCAGCAGCTTGTATCCTAGCAGAAACTACGAGCAGTACTTC,CASSLYPSRNYEQYF
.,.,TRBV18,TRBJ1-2,TGTGCCAGCCCCCAACCGAGGGCAGTCTATGGCTACACCTTC,CASPQPRAVYGYTF
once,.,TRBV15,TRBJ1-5,TGTGCCACCAGCAGAGATAGGAGTACGCAGCCCCAGCATTTT,CATSRDRSTQPQHF
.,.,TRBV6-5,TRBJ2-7,TGTGCCAGCAGTTACGGGCCCCTCCGAGAGCAGTACTTC,CASSYGPLREQYF
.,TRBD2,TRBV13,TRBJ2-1,TGTGCCAGCAGCCCCCAGGGTAGCGGGTACAATGAGCAGTTCTTC,CASSPQGSGYNEQFF
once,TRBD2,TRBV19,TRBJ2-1,TGTGCCAGCCGACTAGCGCTGGTTGAAGGATACAATGAGCAGTTCTTC,CASRLALVEGYNEQFF